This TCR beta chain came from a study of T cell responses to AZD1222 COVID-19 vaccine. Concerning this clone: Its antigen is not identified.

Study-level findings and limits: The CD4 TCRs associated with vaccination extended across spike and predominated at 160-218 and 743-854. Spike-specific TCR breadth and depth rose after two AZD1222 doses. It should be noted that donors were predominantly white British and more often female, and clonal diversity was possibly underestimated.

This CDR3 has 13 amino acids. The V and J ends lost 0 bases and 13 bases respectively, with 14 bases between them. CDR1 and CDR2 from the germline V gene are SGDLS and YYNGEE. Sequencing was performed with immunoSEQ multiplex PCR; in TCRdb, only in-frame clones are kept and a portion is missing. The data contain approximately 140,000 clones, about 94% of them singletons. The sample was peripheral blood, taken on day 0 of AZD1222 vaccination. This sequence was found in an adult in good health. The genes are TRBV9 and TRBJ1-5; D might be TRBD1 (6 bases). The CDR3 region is CASSVGGGTEQHF. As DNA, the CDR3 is TGTGCCAGCAGCGTAGGGGGGGGCACAGAACAGCATTTT.